This TCR beta chain originates from a study of control samples from healthy donors and cancer patients (dated by TCRdb to about 2020). V and J are truncated by 4 bases and 8 bases respectively, leaving an intervening sequence of 23 bases. The CDR3 runs 16 amino acids, cysteine and phenylalanine included. Kept here is only the CDR3 DNA, which spans 48 bases and is read in frame from base 1. The CDR1 and CDR2 encoded by the germline V gene are MNHEY and SVGEGT. Comment on this clone: What this receptor recognizes is not known. Base qualities were left out, and no much larger clone turns up one base away.

Library preparation was by the immunoSEQ multiplex PCR assay. TCRdb re-hosts the immuneACCESS table, in-frame sequences only. Its copies lack some clones; in the studies checked, an unresolved V gene accounts for under half of them, and the cause for the rest is not known. The sample yields about 170,000 clones; roughly 93% were counted once. 4.1% of the sample belongs to the ten largest clones. This receptor chain uses TRBV6-2 or TRBV6-3 and TRBJ1-1; no confident D gene assignment can be made. This receptor was identified in a woman in her sixties or seventies in good health. Sequencing was performed on blood. CDR3 sequence: CASSWIVAGSKREAFF. The bases read TGTGCCAGCAGTTGGATAGTAGCGGGTTCCAAGAGAGAAGCTTTCTTT.